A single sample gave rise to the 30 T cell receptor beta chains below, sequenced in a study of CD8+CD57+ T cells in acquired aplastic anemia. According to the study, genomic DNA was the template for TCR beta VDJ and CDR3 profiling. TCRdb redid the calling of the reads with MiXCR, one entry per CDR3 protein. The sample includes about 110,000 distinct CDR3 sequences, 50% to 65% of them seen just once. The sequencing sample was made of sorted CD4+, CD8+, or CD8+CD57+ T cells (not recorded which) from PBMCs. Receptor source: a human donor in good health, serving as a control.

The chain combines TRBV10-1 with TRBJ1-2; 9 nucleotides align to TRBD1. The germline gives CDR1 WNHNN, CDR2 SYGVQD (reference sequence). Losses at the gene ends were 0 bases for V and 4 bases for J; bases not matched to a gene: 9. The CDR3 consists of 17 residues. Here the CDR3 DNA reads TGCGCCAGCAGTGAGTCCCGGACAGGGGACGTGCGCTATGGCTACACCTTC. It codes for CASSESRTGDVRYGYTF.

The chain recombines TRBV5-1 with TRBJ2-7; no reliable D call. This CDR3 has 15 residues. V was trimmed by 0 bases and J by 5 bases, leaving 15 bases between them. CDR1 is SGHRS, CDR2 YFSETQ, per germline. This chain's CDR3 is CASSLGQRSSDEQYF. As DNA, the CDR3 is TGCGCCAGCAGCTTGGGGCAGAGATCTTCCGACGAGCAGTACTTC.

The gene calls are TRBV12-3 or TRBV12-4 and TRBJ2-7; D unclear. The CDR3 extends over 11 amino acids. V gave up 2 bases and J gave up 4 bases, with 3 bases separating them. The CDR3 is CASSLFYEQYF. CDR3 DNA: TGTGCCAGCAGTTTATTTTACGAGCAGTACTTC.

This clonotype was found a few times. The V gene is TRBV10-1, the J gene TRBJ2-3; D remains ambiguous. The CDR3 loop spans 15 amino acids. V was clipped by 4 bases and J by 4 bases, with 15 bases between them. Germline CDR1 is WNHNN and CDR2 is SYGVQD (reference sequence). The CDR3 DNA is TGCGCCAGCAGTGCCTCACTCAGTCTCGCAGATACGCAGTATTTT. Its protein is CASSASLSLADTQYF.

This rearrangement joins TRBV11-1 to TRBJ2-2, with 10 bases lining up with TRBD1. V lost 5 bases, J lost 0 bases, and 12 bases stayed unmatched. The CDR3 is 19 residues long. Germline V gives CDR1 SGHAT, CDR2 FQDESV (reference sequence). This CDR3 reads CASSRFGTGETTNTGELFF. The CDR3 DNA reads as TGTGCCAGCAGCCGGTTCGGGACAGGGGAAACGACGAACACCGGGGAGCTGTTTTTT.

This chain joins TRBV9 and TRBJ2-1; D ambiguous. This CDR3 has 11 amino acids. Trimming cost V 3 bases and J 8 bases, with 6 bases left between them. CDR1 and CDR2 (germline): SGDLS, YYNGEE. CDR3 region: CASSGTHEQFF. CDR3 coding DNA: TGTGCCAGCAGCGGGACCCATGAGCAGTTCTTC. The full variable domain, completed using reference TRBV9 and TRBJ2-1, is DSGVTQTPKHLITATGQRVTLRCSPRSGDLSVYWYQQSLDQGLQFLIQYYNGEERAKGNILERFSAQQFPDLHSELNLSSLELGDSALYFCASSGTHEQFFGPGTRLTVL.

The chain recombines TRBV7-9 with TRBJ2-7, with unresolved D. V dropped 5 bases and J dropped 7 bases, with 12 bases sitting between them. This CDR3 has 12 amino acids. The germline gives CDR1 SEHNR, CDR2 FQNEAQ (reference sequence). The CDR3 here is CASSPPDGEQYF. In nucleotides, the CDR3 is TGTGCCAGCAGCCCGCCGGACGGGGAGCAGTACTTC.

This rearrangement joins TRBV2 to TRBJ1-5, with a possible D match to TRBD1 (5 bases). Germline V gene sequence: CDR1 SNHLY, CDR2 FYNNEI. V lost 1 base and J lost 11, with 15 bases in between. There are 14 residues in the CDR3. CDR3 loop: CASSEGGLQETQHF. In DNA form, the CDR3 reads TGTGCCAGCAGTGAAGGGGGACTACAAGAGACCCAGCATTTT.

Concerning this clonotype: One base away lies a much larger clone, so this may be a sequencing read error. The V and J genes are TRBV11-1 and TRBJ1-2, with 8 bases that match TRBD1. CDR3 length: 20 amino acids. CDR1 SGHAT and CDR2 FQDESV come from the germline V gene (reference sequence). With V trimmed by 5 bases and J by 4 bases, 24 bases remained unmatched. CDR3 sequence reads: CASSTTGTEQGVPDTYGYTF. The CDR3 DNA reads TGTGCCAGCAGCACCACCGGTACCGAACAGGGGGTTCCTGATACCTATGGCTACACCTTC.

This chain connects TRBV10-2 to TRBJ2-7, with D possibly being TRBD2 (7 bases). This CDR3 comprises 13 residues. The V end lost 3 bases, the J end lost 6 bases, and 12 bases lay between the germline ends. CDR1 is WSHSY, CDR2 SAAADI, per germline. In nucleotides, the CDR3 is TGCGCCAGCAGTGATCGGGGGGCCAGCGAGCAGTACTTC. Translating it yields CASSDRGASEQYF.

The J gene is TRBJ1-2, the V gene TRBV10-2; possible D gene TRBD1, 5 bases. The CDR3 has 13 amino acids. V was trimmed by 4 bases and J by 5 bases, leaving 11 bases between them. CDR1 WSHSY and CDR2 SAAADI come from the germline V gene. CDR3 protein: CASSVQVRYGYTF. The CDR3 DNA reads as TGCGCCAGCAGTGTACAGGTACGGTATGGCTACACCTTC.

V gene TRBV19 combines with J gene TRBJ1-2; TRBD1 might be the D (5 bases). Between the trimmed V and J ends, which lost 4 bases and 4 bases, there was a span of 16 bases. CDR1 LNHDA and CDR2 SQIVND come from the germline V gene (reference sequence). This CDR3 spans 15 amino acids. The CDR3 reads CASSNRATAGYGYTF. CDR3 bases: TGTGCCAGTAGTAACCGGGCGACAGCGGGCTATGGCTACACCTTC.

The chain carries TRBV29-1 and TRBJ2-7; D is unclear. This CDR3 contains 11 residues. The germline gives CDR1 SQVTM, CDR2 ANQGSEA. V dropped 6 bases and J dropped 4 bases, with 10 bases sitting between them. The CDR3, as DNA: TGCAGCGTGAGGTGGGGTTACGAGCAGTACTTC. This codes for CSVRWGYEQYF.

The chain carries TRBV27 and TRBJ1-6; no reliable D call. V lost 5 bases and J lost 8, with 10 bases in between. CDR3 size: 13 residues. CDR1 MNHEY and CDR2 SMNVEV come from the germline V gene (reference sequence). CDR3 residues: CASSAYIDSPLHF. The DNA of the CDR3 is TGTGCCAGCAGTGCTTACATAGATTCACCCCTCCACTTT.

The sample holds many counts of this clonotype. The CDR3 DNA sequence: TGTGCCAGCAGTTACGCACAGGGGGCGGTAAATGGCTACACCTTC. Its translation: CASSYAQGAVNGYTF. The gene calls are TRBV6-5 and TRBJ1-2; 9 positions agree with TRBD1. The CDR3 has 15 residues. J was trimmed by 6 bases and V by 2 bases; bases with no gene match: 7. Germline CDR1 MNHEY, CDR2 SVGAGI.

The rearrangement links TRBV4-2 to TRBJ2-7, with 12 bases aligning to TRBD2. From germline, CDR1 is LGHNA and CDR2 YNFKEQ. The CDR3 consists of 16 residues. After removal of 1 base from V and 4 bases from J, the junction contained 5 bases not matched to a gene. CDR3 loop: CASSQGLAGEAYEQYF. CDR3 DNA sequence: TGTGCCAGCAGCCAAGGACTAGCGGGAGAGGCGTACGAGCAGTACTTC.

CDR3 region: CASSLGQGFTEAFF. The CDR3 DNA is TGTGCCAGCAGCTTGGGACAGGGGTTCACCGAAGCTTTCTTT. V usage is TRBV5-5 and J usage is TRBJ1-1, with 8 positions matching TRBD1. Germline assignment: CDR1 SGHKS and CDR2 YYEKEE (reference sequence). With V trimmed by 0 bases and J by 8 bases, 6 bases remained unmatched. This CDR3 contains 14 residues.

The DNA of the CDR3 is TGTGCCATCAGTGAGGAAAAGGGCTATTCACCCCTCCACTTT. It codes for CAISEEKGYSPLHF. The chain recombines TRBV10-3 with TRBJ1-6; D not resolved. V lost 2 bases, J lost 8 bases, and 10 bases lay in between. Looked up from germline, CDR1 is ENHRY and CDR2 is SYGVKD. This CDR3 has 14 residues.

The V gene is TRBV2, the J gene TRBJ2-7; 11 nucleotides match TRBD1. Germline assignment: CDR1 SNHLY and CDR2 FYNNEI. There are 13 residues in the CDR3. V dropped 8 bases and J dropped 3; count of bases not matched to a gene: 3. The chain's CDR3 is CASEGQGVYEQYF. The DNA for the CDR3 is TGTGCCAGCGAGGGACAGGGGGTCTACGAGCAGTACTTC.

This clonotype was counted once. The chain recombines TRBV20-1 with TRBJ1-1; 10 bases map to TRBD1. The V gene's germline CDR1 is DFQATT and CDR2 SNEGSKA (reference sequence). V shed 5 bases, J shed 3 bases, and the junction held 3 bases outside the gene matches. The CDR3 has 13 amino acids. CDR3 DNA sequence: TGCAGTGCTGAAGGGACAGGGGACACTGAAGCTTTCTTT. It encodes CSAEGTGDTEAFF.

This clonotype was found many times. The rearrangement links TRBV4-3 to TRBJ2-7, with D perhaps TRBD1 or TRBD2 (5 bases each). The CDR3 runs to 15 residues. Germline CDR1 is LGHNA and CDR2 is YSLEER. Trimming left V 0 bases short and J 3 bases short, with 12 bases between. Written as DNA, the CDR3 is TGCGCCAGCAGCCAAGATCGGGGACGAAGCTACGAGCAGTACTTC. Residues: CASSQDRGRSYEQYF.

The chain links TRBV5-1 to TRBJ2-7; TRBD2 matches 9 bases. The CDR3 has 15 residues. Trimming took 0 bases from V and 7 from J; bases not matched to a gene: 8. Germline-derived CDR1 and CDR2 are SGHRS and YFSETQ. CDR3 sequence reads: CASSLGSSGALEQYF. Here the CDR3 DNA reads TGCGCCAGCAGCTTGGGGTCTAGCGGGGCTCTTGAGCAGTACTTC. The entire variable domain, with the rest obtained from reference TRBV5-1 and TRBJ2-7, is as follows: KAGVTQTPRYLIKTRGQQVTLSCSPISGHRSVSWYQQTPGQGLQFLFEYFSETQRNKGNFPGRFSGRQFSNSRSEMNVSTLELGDSALYLCASSLGSSGALEQYFGPGTRLTVT.

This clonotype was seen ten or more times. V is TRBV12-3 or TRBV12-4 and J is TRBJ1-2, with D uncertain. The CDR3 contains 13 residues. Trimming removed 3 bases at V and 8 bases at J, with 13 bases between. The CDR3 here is CASSFWTETGYTF. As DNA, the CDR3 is TGTGCCAGCAGTTTCTGGACGGAGACGGGCTACACCTTC.

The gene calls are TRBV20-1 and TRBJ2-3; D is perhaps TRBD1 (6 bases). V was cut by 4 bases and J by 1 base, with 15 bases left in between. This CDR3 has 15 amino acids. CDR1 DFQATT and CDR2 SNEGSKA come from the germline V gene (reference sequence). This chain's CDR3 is CSATPLQGRTDTQYF. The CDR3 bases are TGCAGTGCTACGCCTTTACAGGGACGCACAGATACGCAGTATTTT.

CDR3 amino acids: CASSPGRLGELFF. The CDR3 DNA sequence: TGCGCCAGCAGCCCCGGGAGGTTGGGGGAGCTGTTTTTT. J is TRBJ2-2 and V is TRBV10-2; 7 bases are shared with TRBD2. This CDR3 is built from 13 residues. V was clipped by 6 bases and J by 8 bases; unmatched bases: 6. Germline V gives CDR1 WSHSY, CDR2 SAAADI.

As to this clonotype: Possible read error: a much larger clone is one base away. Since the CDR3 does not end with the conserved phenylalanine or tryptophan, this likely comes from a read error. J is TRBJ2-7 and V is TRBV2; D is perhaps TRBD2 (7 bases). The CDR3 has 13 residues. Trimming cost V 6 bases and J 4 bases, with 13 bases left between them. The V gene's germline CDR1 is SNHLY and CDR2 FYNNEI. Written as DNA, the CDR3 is TGTGCCAGCAGCTTCCGGGGGGCGTACGAGCAGTACCTC. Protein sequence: CASSFRGAYEQYL.

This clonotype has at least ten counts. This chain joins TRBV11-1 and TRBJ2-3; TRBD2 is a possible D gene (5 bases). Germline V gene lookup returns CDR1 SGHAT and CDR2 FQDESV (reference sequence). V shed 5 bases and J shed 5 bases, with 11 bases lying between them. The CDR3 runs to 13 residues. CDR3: CASSARTGDTQYF. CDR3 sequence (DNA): TGTGCCAGCAGCGCTCGGACTGGAGATACGCAGTATTTT.

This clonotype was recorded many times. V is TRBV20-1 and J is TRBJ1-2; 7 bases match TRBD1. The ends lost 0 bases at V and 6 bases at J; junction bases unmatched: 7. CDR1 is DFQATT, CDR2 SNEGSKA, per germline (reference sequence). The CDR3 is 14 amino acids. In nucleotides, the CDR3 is TGCAGTGCTAGAGAAGACAGGGAGGCGAATGGCTACACCTTC. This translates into CSAREDREANGYTF.

The CDR3 DNA is TGTGCCATCAGATCACTAGGGGAGTCAGGGAGATACAATGAGCAGTTCTTC. Protein sequence: CAIRSLGESGRYNEQFF. The rearrangement links TRBV10-3 to TRBJ2-1, with D perhaps TRBD1 or TRBD2 (5 bases each). Trimming pared 6 bases from V and 4 bases from J, leaving 22 bases between. Germline CDR1 is ENHRY and CDR2 is SYGVKD. The CDR3 extends over 17 amino acids.

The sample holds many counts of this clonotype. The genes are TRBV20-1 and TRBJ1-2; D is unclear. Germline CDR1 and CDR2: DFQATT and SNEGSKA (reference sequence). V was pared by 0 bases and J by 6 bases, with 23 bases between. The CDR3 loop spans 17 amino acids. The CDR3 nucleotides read TGCAGTGCTAGAGATTATACTTCTCGGGCGGTAGCTAATGGCTACACCTTC. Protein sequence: CSARDYTSRAVANGYTF.